Listed below are T cell receptor beta chains from one sample, sequenced in a study of regulatory T cells in long-lasting Graves disease. TCRdb re-derived calls from the multiplex PCR reads in MiXCR, one entry per CDR3 protein. The data hold around 460,000 distinct CDR3 sequences, with roughly 22% observed a single time. Sequences were derived from peripheral blood mononuclear cells (PBMCs), sampled when the disease was refractory, from a patient treated with antithyroid drugs. The source of these receptors is a female donor with Graves disease. The CDR3 runs from the conserved cysteine through the conserved F or W.

v_call	j_call	cdr3_aa
TRBV29-1	TRBJ1-2	CSVEEYGGTTGYTF
TRBV6-1	TRBJ1-2	CASSRDRGEGYTF
TRBV3-1	TRBJ1-6	CASAYQRNSPLHF
TRBV7-3	TRBJ2-7	CASTGMGSPEQYF
TRBV7-2	TRBJ1-1	CASSFDREGEAFF
TRBV10-3	TRBJ2-5	CAISVGGGQETQYF
TRBV11-2	TRBJ2-1	CASSLDRGMDEQFF
TRBV3-2	TRBJ1-5	CASSQPGAQPQHF
TRBV12-3/TRBV12-4	TRBJ2-4	CASSPGTSGDSKNIQYF
TRBV7-2	TRBJ1-1	CASSSQFAMNTEAFF
TRBV12-3/TRBV12-4	TRBJ1-5	CASRPSVGTGFYQPQHF
TRBV5-1	TRBJ1-6	CASSLDRNNSPLHF
TRBV30	TRBJ2-4	CAWSQGAKNIQYF
TRBV7-2	TRBJ2-5	CASSLLGGLSQETQYF
TRBV6-2/TRBV6-3	TRBJ2-1	CASREGQSIYNEQFF